One and the same sample provided the 24 T cell receptor beta chains below, sequenced in a study of blood T cell repertoires in COVID-19. Data came from immunoSEQ multiplex PCR; TCRdb stores just in-frame clones and leaves some out. The sample yields approximately 40,000 clones, about 79% seen once. Sequenced: peripheral blood. The receptors come from a woman aged 55-69 years with acute or convalescent COVID-19.

The chain combines TRBV28 with TRBJ2-1; D might be TRBD1 (6 bases). Germline loops: CDR1 MDHEN, CDR2 SYDVKM. V gave up 2 bases and J gave up 3 bases, with 11 bases separating them. This CDR3 is 15 amino acids long. The CDR3 DNA is TGTGCCAGCAGTTTAAGACAGGTTTTCTACAATGAGCAGTTCTTC. It codes for CASSLRQVFYNEQFF.

The gene calls are TRBV11-2 and TRBJ1-2, with D tentatively TRBD1 (6 bases). The V end lost 5 bases, the J end lost 6 bases, and 16 bases lay between the germline ends. Germline CDR1 SGHAT, CDR2 FQNNGV. This CDR3 is 14 amino acids long. The CDR3 loop is CASSPRTVANGYTF. CDR3 coding DNA: TGTGCCAGCAGCCCCCGGACAGTCGCGAATGGCTACACCTTC.

This clone was seen a few times. This chain uses TRBV5-1 with TRBJ2-7; TRBD1 might be the D (5 bases). Germline V CDR1 and CDR2: SGHRS, YFSETQ. There are 14 residues in the CDR3. Trimming took off 0 bases at V and 6 bases at J, with 13 bases between the two ends. The CDR3 sequence: CASSLASGASEQYF. In DNA form, the CDR3 reads TGCGCCAGCAGCTTGGCCTCTGGGGCTAGCGAGCAGTACTTC.

The chain joins TRBV5-6 to TRBJ1-6, with a possible D match to TRBD1 (6 bases). The germline V gene encodes CDR1 SGHDT and CDR2 YYEEEE. This CDR3 has 18 amino acids. The V and J ends lost 4 bases and 0 bases respectively, with 17 bases between them. The CDR3 region is CASSPGQLGGSYNSPLHF. The CDR3 DNA follows: TGTGCCAGCAGCCCCGGACAGTTAGGGGGCTCCTATAATTCACCCCTCCACTTT.

The chain recombines TRBV21-1 with TRBJ1-1; TRBD1 is the table's D call, not checked against the DNA. TRBV21-1 is a known pseudogene. The length of the CDR3 is 15 residues. CDR3 bases: TGTGCCAGCAGCAGTGGACAGGGATCTATTACTGAAGCTTTCTTT. This translates into CASSSGQGSITEAFF.

V and J are TRBV2 and TRBJ2-1; TRBD1 is a possible D gene (7 bases). Deletions cut 6 bases from V and 5 bases from J, with 17 bases between. CDR1 SNHLY and CDR2 FYNNEI come from the germline V gene. The CDR3 covers 15 residues. The CDR3 region has the DNA TGTGCCAGCAGAAGGGGGCGGGATAACGACAATGAGCAGTTCTTC. Its protein is CASRRGRDNDNEQFF. The whole variable domain, filled in from reference TRBV2 and TRBJ2-1, reads EPEVTQTPSHQVTQMGQEVILRCVPISNHLYFYWYRQILGQKVEFLVSFYNNEISEKSEIFDDQFSVERPDGSNFTLKIRSTKLEDSAMYFCASRRGRDNDNEQFFGPGTRLTVL.

This clone was counted a few times. This chain links TRBV2 with TRBJ2-3; D unresolved. CDR1 is SNHLY and CDR2 is FYNNEI in the germline V gene. CDR3 length equals 14 residues. V gave up 3 bases and J gave up 2 bases, with 9 bases separating them. The CDR3 bases are TGTGCCAGCAGTGAGGGCAGGTACACAGATACGCAGTATTTT. Translating gives CASSEGRYTDTQYF.

By its share, this clone is medium-sized (0.01 to 0.1%). In DNA, the CDR3 is TGTGCCAGCAGCCAAGAATTCGCGGGAGGGGGCCATGAGCAGTTCTTC. Residues: CASSQEFAGGGHEQFF. The chain is built from TRBV3-1 (or the pseudogene TRBV3-2) and TRBJ2-1, with 9 positions matching TRBD2. The CDR3 is 16 amino acids. The germline gives CDR1 LGHDT, CDR2 YNNKEL (reference sequence). The V segment lost 0 bases and the J segment 8 bases; nucleotides outside the gene matches: 8.

This chain joins TRBV6-1 and TRBJ1-6, with no clear D. The V gene's germline CDR1 is MNHNS and CDR2 SASEGT. This CDR3 has 10 amino acids. V was cut by 3 bases and J by 14 bases, with 5 bases left in between. CDR3 region: CASSDLALHF. CDR3 bases: TGTGCCAGCAGTGATTTAGCCCTCCACTTT.

The chain combines TRBV4-1 with TRBJ2-5; 8 nucleotides line up with TRBD2. Germline CDR1 reads MGHRA; CDR2 reads YSYEKL. J lost 5 bases, V lost 6 bases, and 5 bases had no gene match. CDR3 length equals 13 residues. The CDR3 nucleotides are TGCGCCAGCAGTCGGGGGGGCCGTGAGACCCAGTACTTC. This translates into CASSRGGRETQYF.

The chain has TRBV4-2 and TRBJ2-1; TRBD1 agrees at 12 bases. The CDR3 totals 16 residues. Germline CDR1 LGHNA, CDR2 YNFKEQ. Germline trimming cut 1 base from V and 8 bases from J; bases unmatched to any gene: 6. As DNA, the CDR3 is TGTGCCAGCAGCCAAGGAAGGGACAGGGGGCTATATGAGCAGTTCTTC. This encodes CASSQGRDRGLYEQFF.

This chain connects TRBV5-4 to TRBJ2-7; 8 bases are shared with TRBD2. Losses at the gene ends were 3 bases for V and 4 bases for J; bases not matched to a gene: 9. The V gene's germline CDR1 is SGHNT and CDR2 YYREEE (reference sequence). This CDR3 has 15 residues. CDR3 coding DNA: TGTGCCAGCAGCTCTTGGTCGGGGGGGGGTTACGAGCAGTACTTC. Translated: CASSSWSGGGYEQYF.

A single count supports this clone. The chain uses TRBV5-1 and TRBJ1-4; tentatively, D is TRBD1 (5 bases). Per germline, CDR1 SGHRS and CDR2 YFSETQ. The CDR3 is 14 residues long. Trimming stripped 4 bases from V and 0 bases from J, with 7 bases between. The CDR3 reads CASSKTATNEKLFF. In DNA, the CDR3 is TGCGCCAGCAGCAAGACAGCAACTAATGAAAAACTGTTTTTT.

This clone was detected only a few times. The rearrangement joins TRBV7-3 to TRBJ1-4; D not resolved. The CDR3 runs 11 residues. The germline CDR1 and CDR2 sequences are SGHTA and FQGTGA. V was clipped by 8 bases and J by 8 bases, with 9 bases between them. CDR3 nucleotide sequence: TGTGCCAGCCCACCTGGCGAAAAACTGTTTTTT. This gives the protein CASPPGEKLFF.

This chain connects TRBV29-1 to TRBJ1-5; 7 nucleotides line up with TRBD1. V was pared by 6 bases and J by 3 bases, with 5 bases of the junction left unmatched. The CDR3 contains 13 residues. CDR1 SQVTM and CDR2 ANQGSEA come from the germline V gene. The CDR3 loop is CSVGGQPNQPQHF. In DNA, the CDR3 is TGCAGCGTGGGGGGACAGCCCAATCAGCCCCAGCATTTT.

This rearrangement joins TRBV25-1 to TRBJ1-1; possibly TRBD1 for D (6 bases). V was cut by 6 bases and J by 1 base, with 9 bases left in between. This CDR3 comprises 13 residues. Germline CDR1 is MGHDK and CDR2 is SYGVNS. CDR3 nucleotides: TGTGCCAGCAGCGAGGGGGAGAACACTGAAGCTTTCTTT. Its translation is CASSEGENTEAFF.

The chain recombines TRBV14 with TRBJ1-2, with D possibly TRBD1 on 6 matching bases. V lost 5 bases to trimming and J lost 9 bases, with 16 bases between them. This CDR3 is built from 13 residues. Germline CDR1 and CDR2: SGHDN and FVKESK. DNA for the CDR3: TGTGCCAGCAGCTCCCTTTCGAGGGGGAGCTACACCTTC. Protein: CASSSLSRGSYTF.

The chain has TRBV6-5 and TRBJ2-7; 7 bases align to TRBD2. The germline V gene has CDR1 MNHEY and CDR2 SVGAGI. The CDR3 covers 14 residues. With V trimmed by 6 bases and J by 7 bases, 12 bases remained unmatched. The CDR3 DNA reads as TGTGCCAGCAGAACGGCGGGAGCCCCGGGGGAGCAGTACTTC. This codes for CASRTAGAPGEQYF.

The J gene is TRBJ1-1, the V gene TRBV10-2; the D gene is possibly TRBD1 (6 bases). There are 14 residues in the CDR3. With 2 bases removed from V and 3 bases from J, the gap between germline ends came to 10 bases. In germline, CDR1 is WSHSY, CDR2 SAAADI. The CDR3 reads CASSEGGQYTEAFF. The CDR3 region has the DNA TGCGCCAGCAGTGAGGGGGGACAATACACTGAAGCTTTCTTT.

V is TRBV5-1 and J is TRBJ2-6, with TRBD2 as a possible D gene (5 bases). There are 18 residues in the CDR3. Trimming cost V 1 base and J 1 base, with 15 bases left between them. The germline V gene encodes CDR1 SGHRS and CDR2 YFSETQ. CDR3: CASSLYGLQVSGANVLTF. The CDR3 DNA follows: TGCGCCAGCAGCTTGTATGGACTGCAGGTGTCTGGGGCCAACGTCCTGACTTTC.

The chain links TRBV6-5 to TRBJ1-2; no definite D call. The ends were cut back, 7 bases at V and 7 bases at J, with 16 bases in the middle. The CDR3 runs to 13 residues. The V gene's germline CDR1 is MNHEY and CDR2 SVGAGI. CDR3 coding DNA: TGTGCCAGCACTGTTCGGGGTGTGGTTGGCTACACCTTC. The encoded protein is CASTVRGVVGYTF.

This clone was recorded once. The chain employs TRBV14 and TRBJ2-1, with 14 bases identical to TRBD2. Germline V CDR1 and CDR2: SGHDN, FVKESK. The CDR3 spans 16 residues. V was clipped by 1 base and J by 5 bases; unmatched bases: 1. CDR3 amino acids: CASSQGLAGGHNEQFF. Here the CDR3 DNA reads TGTGCCAGCAGCCAAGGACTAGCGGGGGGGCACAATGAGCAGTTCTTC.

V and J are TRBV5-1 and TRBJ2-7; TRBD2 aligns across 13 bases. The CDR3 is 17 amino acids. Germline CDR1 reads SGHRS; CDR2 reads YFSETQ. The V segment lost 0 bases and the J segment 4 bases; nucleotides outside the gene matches: 7. CDR3 bases: TGCGCCAGCAGCTTGGGGGGAATGGGACTAGCGGGATACGAGCAGTACTTC. Protein: CASSLGGMGLAGYEQYF.

The CDR3 nucleotides read TGTGCCAGCAGTGAAGTGTCTACCCTCCGTTCCACTGAAGCTTTCTTT. It codes for CASSEVSTLRSTEAFF. This chain uses TRBV6-1 with TRBJ1-1; D not resolved. V was pared by 1 base and J by 4 bases, with 16 bases between. Germline V CDR1 and CDR2: MNHNS, SASEGT. CDR3 size: 16 residues.